These 26 T cell receptor beta chains share one sample of origin, sequenced in a study of blood T cell repertoires in COVID-19. The data were produced by immunoSEQ multiplex PCR, yet TCRdb's version contains in-frame clones alone and is incomplete. The sample shows around 300,000 clones, 90% of them seen only once. Source material: peripheral blood. The origin of the receptors is a woman between 40 and 50 years old with COVID-19, enrolled during active disease.

V usage is TRBV24-1 and J usage is TRBJ1-3; D is uncertain. CDR3 size: 14 residues. Germline loops: CDR1 KGHDR, CDR2 SFDVKD. With 4 bases removed from V and 8 bases from J, the gap between germline ends came to 14 bases. The CDR3 is CATSDLRYGDTIYF. The CDR3 DNA reads as TGTGCCACCAGTGACCTCCGTTACGGGGACACCATATATTTT.

The rearrangement joins TRBV5-4 to TRBJ1-4; weak D call: TRBD1 (5 bases). V lost 2 bases, J lost 6 bases, and 11 bases lay in between. CDR3 size: 14 residues. CDR1 is SGHNT, CDR2 YYREEE, per germline (reference sequence). Here the CDR3 DNA reads TGTGCCAGCAGCTTCCGGGGGGGTCATGAAAAACTGTTTTTT. It yields the protein CASSFRGGHEKLFF. The whole variable domain, remainder taken from reference TRBV5-4 and TRBJ1-4, is ETGVTQSPTHLIKTRGQQVTLRCSSQSGHNTVSWYQQALGQGPQFIFQYYREEENGRGNFPPRFSGLQFPNYSSELNVNALELDDSALYLCASSFRGGHEKLFFGSGTQLSVL.

V gene TRBV6-5 combines with J gene TRBJ1-4; D unresolved. The V gene lost 8 bases and the J gene lost 3 bases, with 13 bases spanning the gap. This CDR3 contains 14 residues. CDR1 and CDR2 (germline): MNHEY, SVGAGI. In DNA form, the CDR3 reads TGTGCCAGCGGGGAGTGGTTGGCTAATGAAAAACTGTTTTTT. Its protein is CASGEWLANEKLFF.

The J gene is TRBJ1-1, the V gene TRBV6-5, with 10 bases lining up with TRBD1. The CDR3 has 15 residues. The V and J ends lost 4 bases and 0 bases, in that order; junction bases with no gene match: 2. Germline lookup yields CDR1 MNHEY and CDR2 SVGAGI. The chain's CDR3 is CASSWTGGLNTEAFF. The CDR3 DNA follows: TGTGCCAGCAGTTGGACAGGGGGTTTGAACACTGAAGCTTTCTTT.

The rearrangement joins TRBV18 to TRBJ1-1; weak D call: TRBD1 (6 bases). V gave up 5 bases and J gave up 1 base, with 14 bases separating them. The CDR3 consists of 15 residues. Germline CDR1 KGHSH, CDR2 LQKENI. This chain's CDR3 is CASSFRTVSNTEAFF. In DNA form, the CDR3 reads TGTGCCAGCTCATTTCGGACAGTTTCGAACACTGAAGCTTTCTTT.

This rearrangement joins TRBV6-2 or TRBV6-3 to TRBJ1-6; D perhaps matches TRBD1 (5 bases). Trimming took off 5 bases at V and 7 bases at J, with 15 bases between the two ends. The germline gives CDR1 MNHEY, CDR2 SVGEGT. The CDR3 is 15 residues long. CDR3 loop: CASSTLSGGNSPLHF. The CDR3 nucleotides are TGTGCCAGCAGTACCCTGTCTGGGGGGAATTCACCCCTCCACTTT.

The chain recombines TRBV30 with TRBJ2-1; 9 bases agree with TRBD2. The J segment lost 6 bases and the V segment lost 7 bases, leaving 7 bases of the junction unmatched. Germline V gives CDR1 GTSNPN, CDR2 SVGIG (reference sequence). This CDR3 region has 13 residues. CDR3 protein: CASSGIHFNEQFF. The CDR3 bases are TGTGCCTCTAGCGGGATCCACTTCAATGAGCAGTTCTTC.

This clone was seen just once. The chain uses TRBV11-2 and TRBJ1-1, with 8 positions matching TRBD1. The J segment lost 4 bases and the V segment lost 1 base, leaving 8 bases of the junction unmatched. This CDR3 region has 16 residues. CDR1 is SGHAT, CDR2 FQNNGV, per germline. For the CDR3, the DNA is TGTGCCAGCAGCTTAGGGGGACAGGCCCGGGGCACTGAAGCTTTCTTT. The encoded protein is CASSLGGQARGTEAFF.

The J gene is TRBJ1-1, the V gene TRBV7-2; D is possibly TRBD1 (6 bases). V lost 2 bases and J 4 bases, leaving 20 bases between the germline ends. The germline V gene has CDR1 SGHTA and CDR2 FQGNSA. The CDR3 runs 17 residues. The CDR3 sequence: CASSLISGVRVGTEAFF. CDR3 DNA: TGTGCCAGCAGCTTAATATCAGGGGTGAGGGTCGGCACTGAAGCTTTCTTT.

In its sample, this clone was seen once. CDR3 bases: TGTGCCACCACTCTCGACCGATTAGCGGGGCCCCAGCATTTT. Protein sequence: CATTLDRLAGPQHF. This chain uses TRBV15 with TRBJ1-5, with D hard to call. The CDR3 contains 14 residues. The germline V gene encodes CDR1 LNHNV and CDR2 YYDKDF (reference sequence). Trimming removed 7 bases from V and 9 bases from J, with 19 bases in between.

This clone was detected only a few times. The rearrangement links TRBV2 to TRBJ2-3; 10 bases align to TRBD2. The CDR3 covers 14 residues. The trim removed 7 bases at V and 3 bases at J, leaving 4 bases unmatched. The germline V gene has CDR1 SNHLY and CDR2 FYNNEI. This chain's CDR3 is CASKREGMTDTQYF. CDR3 nucleotide sequence: TGTGCCAGCAAGCGGGAGGGTATGACAGATACGCAGTATTTT.

The chain has TRBV5-1 and TRBJ1-1, with D unclear. The length of the CDR3 is 16 residues. Germline V lookup: CDR1 SGHRS, CDR2 YFSETQ. Trimming removed 1 base at V and 0 bases at J, with 13 bases between. The chain's CDR3 is CASSLTPEEVNTEAFF. CDR3 nucleotides: TGCGCCAGCAGCTTGACACCAGAGGAAGTGAACACTGAAGCTTTCTTT.

This clone came up once. The CDR3 DNA is TGTGCCTGGAGTTCTGGGCCTGGAAACACCATATATTTT. It specifies CAWSSGPGNTIYF. The chain joins TRBV30 to TRBJ1-3; D unresolved. The CDR3 extends over 13 amino acids. Germline V gene lookup returns CDR1 GTSNPN and CDR2 SVGIG (reference sequence). Deletions cut 2 bases from V and 2 bases from J, with 7 bases between.

CDR3 region: CASSILQGEAGANVLTF. In nucleotides, the CDR3 is TGTGCCAGTAGTATCCTCCAGGGGGAAGCTGGGGCCAACGTCCTGACTTTC. V usage is TRBV19 and J usage is TRBJ2-6, with 7 bases identical to TRBD1. Unmatched junction bases numbered 7, after V lost 3 bases and J lost 2 bases. This CDR3 has 17 residues. Germline assignment: CDR1 LNHDA and CDR2 SQIVND (reference sequence).

The V and J genes are TRBV5-5 and TRBJ2-3; a weak D match, TRBD1 (6 bases). V was shortened by 4 bases and J by 1 base, with 16 bases between the two germline ends. The CDR3 is made up of 16 amino acids. CDR1 SGHKS and CDR2 YYEKEE come from the germline V gene (reference sequence). The chain's CDR3 is CASSLTPQGRTDTQYF. The CDR3 DNA reads TGTGCCAGCAGCCTAACTCCACAGGGCCGCACAGATACGCAGTATTTT.

This sequence joins TRBV11-3 and TRBJ2-1, with D possibly being TRBD2 (6 bases). The CDR3 spans 13 residues. The germline CDR1 and CDR2 sequences are SGHNT and YENEEA. The V end was cut by 4 bases, the J end by 3 bases, with 7 bases between. The CDR3 nucleotides read TGTGCCAGCAGCTCCGGGGGCTACAATGAGCAGTTCTTC. It yields the protein CASSSGGYNEQFF.

The chain links TRBV12-3 or TRBV12-4 to TRBJ1-1; 7 bases match TRBD1. Germline trimming cut 8 bases from V and 1 base from J; bases unmatched to any gene: 4. The CDR3 extends over 13 amino acids. CDR3 DNA: TGTGCCAGCGCCCGACAGGGGAACACTGAAGCTTTCTTT. Protein product: CASARQGNTEAFF.

The genes are TRBV28 and TRBJ1-1, with a weak D call TRBD1 (6 bases). V shed 4 bases and J shed 7 bases, with 10 bases lying between them. Germline values: CDR1 MDHEN, CDR2 SYDVKM. The CDR3 spans 12 residues. DNA of the CDR3: TGTGCCAGCAGTTCCGGACAGCTTGAAGCTTTCTTT. It codes for CASSSGQLEAFF.

The chain employs TRBV9 and TRBJ1-2; tentative D call: TRBD1 (6 bases). With 4 bases removed from V and 4 bases from J, the gap between germline ends came to 20 bases. In germline, CDR1 is SGDLS, CDR2 YYNGEE. This CDR3 has 16 amino acids. The CDR3 here is CASSPSVEARGYGYTF. CDR3 DNA sequence: TGTGCCAGCAGCCCTTCTGTGGAGGCCAGGGGCTATGGCTACACCTTC.

The chain uses TRBV5-6 and TRBJ2-7, with 8 nucleotides matching TRBD1. With 3 bases clipped from V and 6 bases from J, the junction kept 5 bases outside the gene matches. CDR1 SGHDT and CDR2 YYEEEE come from the germline V gene. The CDR3 loop spans 13 amino acids. CDR3 loop: CASSSQGALEQYF. In DNA form, the CDR3 reads TGTGCCAGCAGCTCGCAGGGGGCCCTCGAGCAGTACTTC. The full variable domain, completed using reference TRBV5-6 and TRBJ2-7, is DAGVTQSPTHLIKTRGQQVTLRCSPKSGHDTVSWYQQALGQGPQFIFQYYEEEERQRGNFPDRFSGHQFPNYSSELNVNALLLGDSALYLCASSSQGALEQYFGPGTRLTVT.

The chain employs TRBV25-1 and TRBJ1-4; D not resolved. Germline V gene sequence: CDR1 MGHDK, CDR2 SYGVNS. This CDR3 has 16 residues. Trimming pared 0 bases from V and 4 bases from J, leaving 12 bases between. CDR3 nucleotides: TGTGCCAGCAGTGAATATCTCGGGAACGGTAATGAAAAACTGTTTTTT. This codes for CASSEYLGNGNEKLFF. Filled out from reference TRBV25-1 and TRBJ1-4, the complete variable domain reads EADIYQTPRYLVIGTGKKITLECSQTMGHDKMYWYQQDPGMELHLIHYSYGVNSTEKGDLSSESTVSRIRTEHFPLTLESARPSHTSQYLCASSEYLGNGNEKLFFGSGTQLSVL.

This sequence joins TRBV7-8 and TRBJ1-1, with TRBD1 identical over 9 bases. The CDR3 totals 15 residues. The junction had 5 bases not matched to a gene; V was cut back by 5 bases and J by 1 base. Germline V gene sequence: CDR1 SGHVS, CDR2 FQNEAQ. The CDR3 here is CASSAHRGPNTEAFF. In DNA, the CDR3 is TGTGCCAGCAGCGCCCACAGGGGGCCGAACACTGAAGCTTTCTTT.

The rearrangement joins TRBV20-1 to TRBJ2-7, with TRBD1 matching 8 bases. The CDR3 runs 14 residues. The V gene's germline CDR1 is DFQATT and CDR2 SNEGSKA (reference sequence). The ends lost 3 bases at V and 2 bases at J; junction bases unmatched: 6. The CDR3, as DNA: TGCAGTGCTAGTGGGGCCAGGGGGCCCTACGAGCAGTACTTC. It encodes CSASGARGPYEQYF.

This clone has only one observation. This chain links TRBV18 with TRBJ2-5; D perhaps matches TRBD2 (6 bases). The CDR3 length is 13 residues. The germline CDR1 and CDR2 sequences are KGHSH and LQKENI. The ends were cut back, 8 bases at V and 1 base at J, with 11 bases in the middle. This CDR3 is CASAAGSQETQYF. Here the CDR3 DNA reads TGTGCCAGCGCCGCGGGATCCCAAGAGACCCAGTACTTC.

The rearrangement links TRBV7-2 to TRBJ1-1, with D perhaps matching TRBD1 (6 bases). V lost 6 bases and J 4 bases, leaving 12 bases between the germline ends. The length of the CDR3 is 13 residues. Per germline, CDR1 SGHTA and CDR2 FQGNSA. The CDR3 protein is CASRHTGITEAFF. DNA for the CDR3: TGTGCCAGCAGGCATACAGGGATCACTGAAGCTTTCTTT.

J is TRBJ2-7 and V is TRBV6-6; 7 bases agree with TRBD2. Germline assignment: CDR1 MNHNY and CDR2 SVGAGI (reference sequence). The CDR3 spans 13 residues. Unmatched junction bases numbered 1, after V lost 0 bases and J lost 5 bases. The CDR3 DNA is TGTGCCAGCAGTTACTCGGGGGGGAACGAGCAGTACTTC. Its translation is CASSYSGGNEQYF.